This T cell receptor beta chain was found in a study of T cell responses to AZD1222 COVID-19 vaccine. Study results and limitations: Targeting of unmutated variant regions was reportedly seen in nearly half of spike-specific TCRs.

TCRdb's table, derived via immunoSEQ multiplex PCR, lists solely in-frame clones and lacks some. The table shows about 140,000 clones, with just over 90% occurring only once. About this clone itself: Its antigen remains unidentified.

The CDR3 is made up of 13 amino acids. Germline CDR1 reads LNHDA; CDR2 reads SQIVND (reference sequence). With 9 bases removed from V and 5 bases from J, the gap between germline ends came to 16 bases. The chain links TRBV19 to TRBJ1-1; D is possibly TRBD1 (5 bases). Source: peripheral blood, taken 28 days after the second AZD1222 dose. The clonotype originates from an adult who received the AZD1222 COVID-19 vaccine. CDR3 protein: CASRSKGTTEAFF. CDR3 DNA sequence: TGTGCCAGCCGAAGTAAAGGGACTACTGAAGCTTTCTTT.